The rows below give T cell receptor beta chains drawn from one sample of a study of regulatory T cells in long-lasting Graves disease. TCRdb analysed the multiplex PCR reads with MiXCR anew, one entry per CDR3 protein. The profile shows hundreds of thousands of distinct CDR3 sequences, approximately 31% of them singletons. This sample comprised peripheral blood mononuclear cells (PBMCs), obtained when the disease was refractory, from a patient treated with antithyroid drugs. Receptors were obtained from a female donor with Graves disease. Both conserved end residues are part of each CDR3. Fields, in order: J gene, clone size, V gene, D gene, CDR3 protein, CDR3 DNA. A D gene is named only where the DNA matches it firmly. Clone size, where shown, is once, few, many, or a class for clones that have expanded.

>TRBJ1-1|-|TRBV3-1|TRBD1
CASSQAGGQAFF
TGTGCCAGCAGCCAAGCAGGGGGCCAAGCTTTCTTT
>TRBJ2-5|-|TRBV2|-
CASSLASYQETQYF
TGTGCCAGCAGTCTGGCTAGCTACCAAGAGACCCAGTACTTC
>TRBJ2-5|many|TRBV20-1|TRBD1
CSAADRVQETQYF
TGCAGTGCCGCCGACAGGGTACAGGAGACCCAGTACTTC
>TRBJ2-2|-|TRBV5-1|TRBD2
CASSLPSGTGELFF
TGCGCCAGCAGCTTACCTAGCGGCACCGGGGAGCTGTTTTTT
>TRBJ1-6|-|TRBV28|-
CAIRPPGEGNSPHHF
TGTGCCATTCGGCCCCCGGGCGAGGGTAATTCACCCCACCACTTT
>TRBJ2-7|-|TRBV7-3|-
CASRQWVLEGQSYEQYF
TGTGCCAGCAGACAGTGGGTATTGGAGGGACAAAGCTACGAGCAGTACTTC
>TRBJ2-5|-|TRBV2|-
CASRKASDGETQYF
TGTGCCAGCAGAAAGGCTAGCGACGGGGAGACCCAGTACTTC
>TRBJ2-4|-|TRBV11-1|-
CASSQPRVAVAKNIQYF
TGTGCCAGCAGCCAACCCCGAGTAGCGGTAGCCAAAAACATTCAGTACTTC
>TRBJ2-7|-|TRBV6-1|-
CASSEVLGVPEQYF
TGTGCCAGCAGTGAAGTCCTGGGCGTCCCCGAGCAGTACTTC
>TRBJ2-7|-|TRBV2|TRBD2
CASRLPTSGRPYEQYF
TGTGCCAGCAGGCTACCTACTAGCGGGAGGCCCTACGAGCAGTACTTC
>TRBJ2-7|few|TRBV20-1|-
CSAPGQRDEQYF
TGCAGTGCTCCGGGACAAAGGGACGAGCAGTACTTC
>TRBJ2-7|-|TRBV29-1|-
CSVERNYEQYF
TGCAGCGTTGAGAGGAACTACGAGCAGTACTTC
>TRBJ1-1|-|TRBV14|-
CASSPRRQMNTEAFF
TGTGCCAGCAGCCCCCGGCGACAGATGAACACTGAAGCTTTCTTT
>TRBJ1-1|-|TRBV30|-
CAWSPRGRFNTEAFF
TGTGCCTGGAGTCCCCGGGGACGGTTTAACACTGAAGCTTTCTTT
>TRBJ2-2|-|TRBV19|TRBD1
CASLQGAGELFF
TGTGCCAGCTTACAGGGGGCCGGGGAGCTGTTTTTT
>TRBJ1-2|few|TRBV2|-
CASKGGEAYGYTF
TGTGCCAGCAAGGGGGGGGAAGCCTATGGCTACACCTTC
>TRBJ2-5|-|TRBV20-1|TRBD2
CSASPRESPWAQYF
TGCAGTGCTAGTCCGCGGGAGAGCCCATGGGCCCAGTACTTC
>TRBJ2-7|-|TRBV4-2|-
CASSQDDSSSYEQYF
TGTGCCAGCAGCCAAGATGATAGTTCCAGCTACGAGCAGTACTTC
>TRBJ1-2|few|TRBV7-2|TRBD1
CASRPTGANGYTF
TGTGCCAGCAGGCCTACAGGGGCGAATGGCTACACCTTC
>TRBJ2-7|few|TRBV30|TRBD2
CAWSSGGSYEQYF
TGTGCCTGGAGCAGCGGGGGCTCCTACGAGCAGTACTTC
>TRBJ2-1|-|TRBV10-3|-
CAISEFGRGRNAGNEQFF
TGTGCCATCAGTGAATTTGGGAGGGGGCGAAACGCGGGGAATGAGCAGTTCTTC
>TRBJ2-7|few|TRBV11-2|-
CASVNRALGGQYF
TGTGCCAGCGTTAACCGGGCCCTTGGCGGGCAGTACTTC